Each of the 9 T cell receptor beta chains below was sequenced from the same sample in a study of blood T cell repertoires in COVID-19 (dated by TCRdb to about 2020). Libraries were built with the immunoSEQ multiplex PCR assay. Here the immuneACCESS table is served through TCRdb, limited to in-frame sequences with V and J called. Missing clones are a known gap in these copies; in checked studies unresolved V genes cover under half, and the rest lacks a known reason. For this sample the table gives more than 300,000 clones, of which more than 75% were detected only once. The leading ten clones occupy 3.5% to 5% of the sample. Sequencing was performed on PBMCs or T cells enriched from blood (not recorded which). The receptors were gathered from a young man who had recovered from COVID-19.

The chain joins TRBV25-1 to TRBJ1-2; the D is unclear. Trimming removed 1 base from V and 4 bases from J, with 10 bases in between. CDR1 and CDR2 (germline): MGHDK, SYGVNS. The length of the CDR3 is 14 residues. The CDR3 loop reads CASSESLPLYGYTF. For the CDR3, the DNA is TGTGCCAGCAGTGAATCCCTTCCCCTCTATGGCTACACCTTC.

The CDR3 nucleotides read TGTGCCAGCTCCCGAGGAGGGGGCGAAAAACTGTTTTTT. Protein product: CASSRGGGEKLFF. The rearrangement uses TRBV5-5 and TRBJ1-4, with TRBD1 matching over 7 bases. This CDR3 comprises 13 residues. V was clipped by 7 bases and J by 8 bases; unmatched bases: 8. The V gene's germline CDR1 is SGHKS and CDR2 YYEKEE (reference sequence).

The rearrangement links TRBV5-1 to TRBJ2-3; the match to TRBD2 covers 10 bases. Trimming removed 1 base from V and 5 bases from J; junction bases left unmatched: 4. From germline, CDR1 is SGHRS and CDR2 YFSETQ. CDR3 length: 15 amino acids. The CDR3 loop is CASSLFLAGVDTQYF. CDR3 coding DNA: TGCGCCAGCAGCTTGTTCCTAGCGGGGGTAGATACGCAGTATTTT.

The rearrangement uses TRBV19 and TRBJ1-6; TRBD1 agrees at 9 bases. There are 14 residues in the CDR3. Trimming at V came to 7 bases and at J to 5 bases, leaving 3 bases not matched to a gene. Germline V gene data show CDR1 as LNHDA and CDR2 as SQIVND (reference sequence). The CDR3 DNA is TGTGCCAGTATTGGGACAGGGAATAATTCACCCCTCCACTTT. This sequence encodes CASIGTGNNSPLHF.

The J gene is TRBJ2-1, the V gene TRBV27, with a tentative D call TRBD1 (6 bases). The germline V gene encodes CDR1 MNHEY and CDR2 SMNVEV (reference sequence). V shed 4 bases and J shed 2 bases, with 12 bases lying between them. CDR3 length: 15 residues. The CDR3 bases are TGTGCCAGCAGTTCCGGACAGACCGCCTACAATGAGCAGTTCTTC. Translated, it gives CASSSGQTAYNEQFF.

The V and J genes are TRBV30 and TRBJ1-6, with a weak D call TRBD1 (6 bases). There are 14 residues in the CDR3. Per the germline V gene, CDR1 is GTSNPN and CDR2 is SVGIG (reference sequence). V gave up 3 bases and J gave up 6 bases, with 12 bases separating them. The DNA of the CDR3 is TGTGCCTGGAGATACAGGGTTTCTAATTCACCCCTCCACTTT. It specifies CAWRYRVSNSPLHF.

This chain uses TRBV28 with TRBJ2-7; TRBD2 is a possible D gene (5 bases). V lost 6 bases to trimming and J lost 5 bases, with 8 bases between them. Germline values: CDR1 MDHEN, CDR2 SYDVKM. The CDR3 runs 11 residues. CDR3 amino acids: CASSRRNEQYF. CDR3 in DNA: TGTGCCAGCAGCCGGAGGAACGAGCAGTACTTC. Full variable domain (missing parts from reference TRBV28 and TRBJ2-7): DVKVTQSSRYLVKRTGEKVFLECVQDMDHENMFWYRQDPGLGLRLIYFSYDVKMKEKGDIPEGYSVSREKKERFSLILESASTNQTSMYLCASSRRNEQYFGPGTRLTVT.

The CDR3 spells CASSPAVVNTGAFF. CDR3 sequence (DNA): TGTGCCAGCAGCCCTGCAGTCGTGAACACGGGGGCTTTCTTT. J is TRBJ1-1 and V is TRBV14; D ambiguous. Germline CDR1 and CDR2: SGHDN and FVKESK. The CDR3 sequence is 14 residues long. Trimming removed 4 bases from V and 11 bases from J, with 20 bases in between.

This clone was detected once. The rearrangement uses TRBV5-1 and TRBJ1-6; a possible D gene is TRBD1 (5 bases). The V and J ends lost 0 bases and 10 bases respectively, with 11 bases between them. This CDR3 spans 14 amino acids. In germline, CDR1 is SGHRS, CDR2 YFSETQ. As DNA, the CDR3 is TGCGCCAGCAGCTTGGATCGGGGGTGGTCACCCCTCCACTTT. Its protein is CASSLDRGWSPLHF.